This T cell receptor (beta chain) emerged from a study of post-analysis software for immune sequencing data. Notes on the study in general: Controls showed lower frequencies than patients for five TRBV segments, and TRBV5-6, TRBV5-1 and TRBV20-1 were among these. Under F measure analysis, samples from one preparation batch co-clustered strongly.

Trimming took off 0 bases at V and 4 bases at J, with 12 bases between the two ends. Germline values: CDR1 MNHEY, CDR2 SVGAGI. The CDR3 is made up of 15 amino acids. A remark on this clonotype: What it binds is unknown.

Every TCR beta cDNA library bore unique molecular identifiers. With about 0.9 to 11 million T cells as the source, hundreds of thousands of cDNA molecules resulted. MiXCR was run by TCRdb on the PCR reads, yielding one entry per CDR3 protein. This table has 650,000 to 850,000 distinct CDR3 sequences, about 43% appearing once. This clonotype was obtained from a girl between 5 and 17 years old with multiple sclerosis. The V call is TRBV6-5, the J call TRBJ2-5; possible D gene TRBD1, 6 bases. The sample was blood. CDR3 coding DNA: TGTGCCAGCAGTTACTCACAGGGTTGGGGAGAGACCCAGTACTTC. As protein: CASSYSQGWGETQYF.